These 21 T cell receptor beta chains were sequenced from one sample in a study of T cell responses to AZD1222 COVID-19 vaccine. Profiling relied on immunoSEQ multiplex PCR, and the TCRdb table lists in-frame clones only, not all of them. The table shows approximately 170,000 clones, with roughly 92% occurring only once. Sequences were derived from peripheral blood, sampled on day 0 of AZD1222 vaccination. The receptors come from an adult in good health.

This clone was seen just once. This sequence joins TRBV7-2 and TRBJ1-1; 7 positions agree with TRBD1. The germline V gene encodes CDR1 SGHTA and CDR2 FQGNSA. CDR3 length equals 16 residues. The V gene end was trimmed by 1 base and the J gene end by 1 base; junction bases not matched to a gene: 6. CDR3 sequence: CASSLVKGAGNTEAFF. In DNA, the CDR3 is TGTGCCAGCAGCTTAGTTAAGGGGGCCGGGAACACTGAAGCTTTCTTT.

The chain couples TRBV4-3 to TRBJ1-1; D remains unclear. This CDR3 contains 14 residues. Germline-derived CDR1 and CDR2 are LGHNA and YSLEER. Trimming removed 1 base from V and 3 bases from J, with 9 bases in between. The CDR3 loop reads CASSQAGVYTEAFF. DNA for the CDR3: TGCGCCAGCAGCCAAGCGGGCGTCTACACTGAAGCTTTCTTT.

This chain links TRBV5-1 with TRBJ2-3; D is undetermined. This CDR3 region has 13 residues. V was trimmed by 6 bases and J by 4 bases, leaving 12 bases between them. The germline V gene encodes CDR1 SGHRS and CDR2 YFSETQ. The DNA of the CDR3 is TGCGCCAGCAAGGACCTTAAGGCAGATACGCAGTATTTT. Encoded protein: CASKDLKADTQYF. The full variable domain, rest sourced from reference TRBV5-1 and TRBJ2-3, is KAGVTQTPRYLIKTRGQQVTLSCSPISGHRSVSWYQQTPGQGLQFLFEYFSETQRNKGNFPGRFSGRQFSNSRSEMNVSTLELGDSALYLCASKDLKADTQYFGPGTRLTVL.

The chain combines TRBV23-1 with TRBJ2-5; tentatively, D is TRBD1 (6 bases). TRBV23-1 is filed as an ORF, its function uncertain. CDR3 length: 15 amino acids. The V and J ends lost 2 bases and 1 base respectively, with 11 bases between them. The CDR3: CASSQRGIAQETQYF. DNA for the CDR3: TGCGCCAGCAGTCAAAGGGGGATAGCCCAAGAGACCCAGTACTTC.

The CDR3 sequence: CASSIWTDRYSNQPQHF. In DNA, the CDR3 is TGTGCCAGTAGTATCTGGACAGATCGTTATAGCAATCAGCCCCAGCATTTT. The chain uses TRBV19 and TRBJ1-5, with a weak D call TRBD1 (6 bases). The CDR3 is 17 amino acids. The V and J ends lost 3 bases and 0 bases respectively, with 15 bases between them. The germline gives CDR1 LNHDA, CDR2 SQIVND (reference sequence).

The genes are TRBV19 and TRBJ2-7; 8 nucleotides match TRBD2. The trim removed 5 bases at V and 5 bases at J, leaving 11 bases unmatched. CDR1 is LNHDA, CDR2 SQIVND, per germline (reference sequence). This CDR3 is 15 amino acids long. CDR3 sequence (DNA): TGTGCCAGTAGTTCGGGGGGGTCTAGGGACGACGAGCAGTACTTC. It encodes CASSSGGSRDDEQYF.

The V call is TRBV4-2, the J call TRBJ2-1; TRBD1 or TRBD2 may be the D gene (6 bases each). V shed 0 bases and J shed 6 bases, with 12 bases lying between them. The germline V gene has CDR1 LGHNA and CDR2 YNFKEQ. This CDR3 is 15 amino acids long. The CDR3 coding sequence is TGTGCCAGCAGCCAAGAAACGGGGGCCGGCAATGAGCAGTTCTTC. It translates to CASSQETGAGNEQFF.

V gene TRBV14 combines with J gene TRBJ2-7; D call uncertain. Per germline, CDR1 SGHDN and CDR2 FVKESK. V lost 4 bases and J 0 bases, leaving 4 bases between the germline ends. The CDR3 sequence is 12 residues long. The CDR3 reads CASSLTSYEQYF. CDR3 sequence (DNA): TGTGCCAGCAGCCTCACCTCCTACGAGCAGTACTTC. The full variable domain, its missing parts supplied by reference TRBV14 and TRBJ2-7, is EAGVTQFPSHSVIEKGQTVTLRCDPISGHDNLYWYRRVMGKEIKFLLHFVKESKQDESGMPNNRFLAERTGGTYSTLKVQPAELEDSGVYFCASSLTSYEQYFGPGTRLTVT.

This rearrangement joins TRBV18 to TRBJ1-1; no definite D call. Germline lookup yields CDR1 KGHSH and CDR2 LQKENI. The CDR3 contains 13 residues. Trimming removed 0 bases from V and 6 bases from J, with 8 bases in between. CDR3 amino acids: CASSPPPRAEAFF. The CDR3 DNA is TGTGCCAGCTCACCACCACCGAGGGCTGAAGCTTTCTTT.

This clone has a handful of counts. The V gene is TRBV2, the J gene TRBJ1-2, with D maybe TRBD1 (6 bases). The CDR3 is 13 residues long. Germline V gene data show CDR1 as SNHLY and CDR2 as FYNNEI. The ends were cut back, 5 bases at V and 4 bases at J, with 11 bases in the middle. This CDR3 is CASSPGHTYGYTF. In DNA form, the CDR3 reads TGTGCCAGCAGTCCGGGACACACCTATGGCTACACCTTC.

On this clone: Mismatch with germline at one junction end may stem from a read error. The CDR3 nucleotides read TGTGCCAGCAGCACCGGACAGGGCCACAACTGGCACTTC. It codes for CASSTGQGHNWHF. The genes are TRBV5-8 and TRBJ2-5, with 8 nucleotides matching TRBD1. CDR3 length: 13 amino acids. Germline V gene lookup returns CDR1 SGHTS and CDR2 YDEGEE. Complete variable domain (other parts from reference TRBV5-8 and TRBJ2-5): EAGVTQSPTHLIKTRGQQATLRCSPISGHTSVYWYQQALGLGLQFLLWYDEGEERNRGNFPPRFSGRQFPNYSSELNVNALELEDSALYLCASSTGQGHNWHFGPGTRLLVL.

The chain is built from TRBV18 and TRBJ1-5; a possible D gene is TRBD1 (5 bases). Germline assignment: CDR1 KGHSH and CDR2 LQKENI. V was trimmed by 8 bases and J by 5 bases, leaving 22 bases between them. The CDR3 runs to 16 residues. CDR3 coding DNA: TGTGCCAGCGGGATGTCCGGGACGCCAACAGATCAGCCCCAGCATTTT. This encodes CASGMSGTPTDQPQHF.

V is TRBV7-9 and J is TRBJ2-7, with D possibly being TRBD1 (6 bases). The germline V gene encodes CDR1 SEHNR and CDR2 FQNEAQ (reference sequence). This CDR3 is built from 12 residues. With 5 bases removed from V and 4 bases from J, the gap between germline ends came to 9 bases. CDR3 DNA sequence: TGTGCCAGCAGCGTCGACAGGTACGAGCAGTACTTC. Translation gives CASSVDRYEQYF.

The V and J genes are TRBV21-1 and TRBJ1-5; the table's TRBD1 call for D was not verified on the DNA. TRBV21-1 is assigned pseudogene status. There are 15 residues in the CDR3. The CDR3: CAIGQGRYSNQPQHF. The CDR3 DNA sequence: TGTGCCATAGGACAGGGGAGGTATAGCAATCAGCCCCAGCATTTT.

This chain links TRBV24-1 with TRBJ1-1; D uncertain. Germline CDR1 and CDR2: KGHDR and SFDVKD. Trimming stripped 11 bases from V and 3 bases from J, with 21 bases between. CDR3 length equals 15 residues. CDR3 sequence: CANPQGHTKDTEAFF. The CDR3 DNA reads TGTGCCAACCCCCAAGGGCATACTAAGGACACTGAAGCTTTCTTT.

V is TRBV19 and J is TRBJ1-2, with D possibly matching TRBD1 (6 bases). The CDR3 sequence is 15 residues long. Germline V gene data show CDR1 as LNHDA and CDR2 as SQIVND (reference sequence). The V gene lost 4 bases and the J gene lost 1 base, with 13 bases spanning the gap. The CDR3 DNA sequence: TGTGCCAGTAGTAGACAGGAGACCCTTAACTATGGCTACACCTTC. Translating it yields CASSRQETLNYGYTF.

This rearrangement joins TRBV18 to TRBJ2-7; TRBD1 aligns across 12 bases. V was pared by 1 base and J by 3 bases, with 4 bases of the junction left unmatched. Germline CDR1 and CDR2: KGHSH and LQKENI. CDR3 length equals 16 residues. As DNA, the CDR3 is TGTGCCAGCTCACCACGGGGACAGGGGGCTGTCTACGAGCAGTACTTC. This codes for CASSPRGQGAVYEQYF.

This clone was detected once. The rearrangement uses TRBV5-1 and TRBJ2-7, with 8 bases matching TRBD1. In germline, CDR1 is SGHRS, CDR2 YFSETQ. This CDR3 has 15 amino acids. V lost 1 base, J lost 2 bases, and 5 bases stayed unmatched. The DNA of the CDR3 is TGCGCCAGCAGCTTGACAGGGGGTAAAACCTACGAGCAGTACTTC. Its protein is CASSLTGGKTYEQYF.

The V and J genes are TRBV6-5 and TRBJ1-5; tentatively, D is TRBD1 (6 bases). The CDR3 runs to 13 residues. Trimming pared 6 bases from V and 3 bases from J, leaving 9 bases between. Germline V CDR1 and CDR2: MNHEY, SVGAGI. The CDR3 protein is CASSGQINQPQHF. CDR3 DNA sequence: TGTGCCAGCAGCGGACAGATCAATCAGCCCCAGCATTTT.

The gene calls are TRBV2 and TRBJ1-6, with unresolved D. Germline V gene lookup returns CDR1 SNHLY and CDR2 FYNNEI. V was clipped by 5 bases and J by 14 bases, with 19 bases between them. CDR3 length equals 14 residues. CDR3 region: CASSWAVTGRSLHF. CDR3 DNA: TGTGCCAGCAGTTGGGCAGTGACGGGCAGGTCCCTCCACTTT.

J is TRBJ1-2 and V is TRBV4-1; D perhaps matches TRBD1 (6 bases). CDR1 and CDR2 (germline): MGHRA, YSYEKL. The CDR3 is made up of 17 amino acids. Trimming took off 0 bases at V and 4 bases at J, with 18 bases between the two ends. The CDR3 here is CASSQDRAGATLYGYTF. The CDR3 bases are TGCGCCAGCAGCCAAGATCGGGCAGGGGCAACACTCTATGGCTACACCTTC.